This T cell receptor beta chain was sequenced in a study of blood T cell repertoires in COVID-19. As for the study in general: From T cells, B-cell-depleted T cells, or PBMCs came the material, which was cDNA or gDNA.

CDR1 and CDR2 (germline): LGHNT, FRNRAP. V shed 3 bases and J shed 6 bases, with 12 bases lying between them. The CDR3 is 14 amino acids. Profiling relied on immunoSEQ multiplex PCR, and the TCRdb table lists in-frame clones only, not all of them. Of about 270,000 clones in the sample, nearly 90% are singletons; the top ten hold 1.5% to 2%. Source material: PBMCs or T cells enriched from blood (not recorded which). The source is an older woman who had recovered from COVID-19. The V and J genes are TRBV12-5 and TRBJ1-5; a weak D match, TRBD1 (6 bases). The CDR3: CASGLNTGPQPQHF. DNA of the CDR3: TGTGCTAGTGGTTTAAATACAGGGCCTCAGCCCCAGCATTTT.